The next 9 T cell receptor beta chains were all read from a single sample in a study of shared clonotypes between healthy human individuals. This table comes from immunoSEQ multiplex PCR, and its TCRdb copy is limited to in-frame clones, with some not included. In the table there are 2 million to 3 million clones, 93% of which are singletons. Sequenced input: naive CD4+ T cells from PBMCs. Described subset: CD45RA+ positively selected. These receptors were collected from a man between 18 and 35 years old in good health. Some clones in this sample may be carry-over from other donors' samples.

The chain uses TRBV7-6 and TRBJ2-7, with D tentatively TRBD1 (5 bases). Per germline, CDR1 SGHVS and CDR2 FNYEAQ. The CDR3 is 15 residues long. Between the trimmed V and J ends, which lost 5 bases and 4 bases, there was a span of 18 bases. The chain's CDR3 is CASSQGARGGYEQYF. CDR3 bases: TGTGCCAGCAGCCAAGGTGCTAGGGGCGGTTACGAGCAGTACTTC.

V and J are TRBV7-8 and TRBJ2-5, with 7 bases matching TRBD2. V was pared by 4 bases and J by 3 bases, with 14 bases of the junction left unmatched. The CDR3 loop spans 17 amino acids. Germline V gene sequence: CDR1 SGHVS, CDR2 FQNEAQ. The CDR3 spells CASSSPAKGGSEETQYF. The CDR3 nucleotides are TGTGCCAGCAGCTCCCCCGCGAAGGGCGGGAGCGAAGAGACCCAGTACTTC.

The rearrangement uses TRBV14 and TRBJ2-6; D is perhaps TRBD1 (5 bases). V lost 5 bases and J lost 0, with 11 bases in between. The CDR3 has 16 amino acids. Germline lookup yields CDR1 SGHDN and CDR2 FVKESK. The DNA for the CDR3 is TGTGCCAGCAGCGTCTCGACAGCCTCTGGGGCCAACGTCCTGACTTTC. Translated: CASSVSTASGANVLTF.

In regard to this clone: At the DNA level, this CDR3 is encoded by other sequences in the same sample as well. The gene calls are TRBV7-9 and TRBJ2-7, with a weak D call TRBD1 (6 bases). From germline, CDR1 is SEHNR and CDR2 FQNEAQ (reference sequence). The ends were cut back, 1 base at V and 1 base at J, with 11 bases in the middle. CDR3 length: 15 amino acids. DNA of the CDR3: TGTGCCAGCAGCTTAGATAGGGGGAGTTCCTACGAGCAGTACTTC. Translating it yields CASSLDRGSSYEQYF.

CDR3 region: CASSSGLAGYEQFF. CDR3 in DNA: TGTGCCAGCAGCTCAGGACTAGCGGGATATGAGCAGTTCTTC. The J gene is TRBJ2-1, the V gene TRBV7-9, with 12 bases matching TRBD2. V dropped 4 bases and J dropped 8; count of bases not matched to a gene: 3. Germline assignment: CDR1 SEHNR and CDR2 FQNEAQ (reference sequence). The CDR3 runs to 14 residues.

The J gene is TRBJ2-2, the V gene TRBV5-4; D is possibly TRBD1 (6 bases). The germline CDR1 and CDR2 sequences are SGHNT and YYREEE (reference sequence). The CDR3 has 18 residues. Trimming shortened V by 3 bases and J by 4 bases, and 22 bases separated the two germline ends. CDR3: CASSSPLPGQGITGELFF. The CDR3 coding sequence is TGTGCCAGCAGCTCTCCGTTGCCAGGGCAGGGGATCACCGGGGAGCTGTTTTTT.

The gene calls are TRBV6-1 and TRBJ2-3; D assignment may be TRBD1 or TRBD2 (5 bases each). Germline values: CDR1 MNHNS, CDR2 SASEGT. V lost 1 base, J lost 5 bases, and 16 bases lay in between. This CDR3 has 16 residues. The CDR3 DNA reads as TGTGCCAGCAGTGAAGAGATCTCGCCAGGGAGAGATACGCAGTATTTT. Its protein product is CASSEEISPGRDTQYF.

The chain uses TRBV4-1 and TRBJ2-5; 8 positions match TRBD2. Germline V gene sequence: CDR1 MGHRA, CDR2 YSYEKL. V shed 6 bases and J 3 bases; nucleotides not matched to a gene: 9. The CDR3 length is 15 residues. The CDR3 DNA reads TGCGCCAGCAGTAAAGACCACGGGGGGGAAGAGACCCAGTACTTC. Its protein is CASSKDHGGEETQYF.

The chain carries TRBV18 and TRBJ1-2; D perhaps matches TRBD1 (5 bases). Trimming stripped 5 bases from V and 4 bases from J, with 11 bases between. This CDR3 has 13 amino acids. Per germline, CDR1 KGHSH and CDR2 LQKENI. The CDR3 loop is CASSGDSSYGYTF. The CDR3 DNA follows: TGTGCCAGCTCAGGTGACAGCTCCTATGGCTACACCTTC.